The 5 T cell receptor beta chains reported below all come from one sample, sequenced in a study of a mutant IDH1 vaccine in newly diagnosed glioma. These TCRs' antigens remain unknown. Noted time point: week 35, safety follow-up. Each vaccine dose was 300 ug of mutant IDH1 20-mer peptide, with topical imiquimod. Using immunoSEQ multiplex PCR, the repertoire was profiled, and TCRdb retains in-frame clones only, with some absent. The sample has more than 25,000 clones; roughly three quarters are singletons. The sequencing here drew on PBMCs, taken from a glioma patient whose treatment included an IDH1 peptide vaccine. The receptors were gathered from a woman under 40 with glioma. Some clones in this sample may be carry-over from other donors' samples.

This clone was seen once. The DNA for the CDR3 is TGTGCCAGCAGCGAGAAAGGGGTAAGGGGGTACACTGAAGCTTTCTTT. This translates into CASSEKGVRGYTEAFF. This rearrangement joins TRBV7-9 to TRBJ1-1, with D perhaps matching TRBD1 (6 bases). This CDR3 has 16 residues. From germline, CDR1 is SEHNR and CDR2 FQNEAQ (reference sequence). The V end lost 5 bases, the J end lost 3 bases, and 19 bases lay between the germline ends.

The DNA for the CDR3 is TGTGCCAGTAGTATACAGGGAAGGCAGGAGACCCAGTACTTC. This codes for CASSIQGRQETQYF. This rearrangement joins TRBV19 to TRBJ2-5; the D gene is possibly TRBD1 (5 bases). V lost 2 bases and J 5 bases, leaving 12 bases between the germline ends. The CDR3 is 14 amino acids. Looked up from germline, CDR1 is LNHDA and CDR2 is SQIVND (reference sequence).

The V call is TRBV29-1, the J call TRBJ2-1; D might be TRBD2 (6 bases). The CDR3 sequence is 11 residues long. The germline V gene encodes CDR1 SQVTM and CDR2 ANQGSEA. The CDR3 spells CIVGTYNEQFF. CDR3 coding DNA: TGCATTGTGGGGACTTACAATGAGCAGTTCTTC.

The chain employs TRBV10-2 and TRBJ1-5; D remains unclear. Germline values: CDR1 WSHSY, CDR2 SAAADI. Trimming took 6 bases from V and 4 from J, leaving 10 bases between them. The CDR3 contains 13 residues. CDR3 coding DNA: TGCGCCAGCAGCGGCGGGCGAAATCAGCCCCAGCATTTT. Encoded protein: CASSGGRNQPQHF.

V usage is TRBV7-2 and J usage is TRBJ1-5; D not resolved. Germline V gives CDR1 SGHTA, CDR2 FQGNSA. The CDR3 length is 15 residues. The V gene lost 3 bases and the J gene lost 5 bases, with 14 bases spanning the gap. The CDR3 nucleotides are TGTGCCAGCAGCTTGGGCGGGCGAACGGATCAGCCCCAGCATTTT. Protein: CASSLGGRTDQPQHF.